This TCR beta chain was documented in a study of T cell changes during pregnancy in multiple sclerosis. Profiling relied on immunoSEQ multiplex PCR, and the TCRdb table lists in-frame clones only, not all of them. The sample records approximately 100,000 clones, approximately 92% being singletons. Germline loops: CDR1 SGHAT, CDR2 FQDESV (reference sequence). V lost 2 bases, J lost 1 base, and 8 bases lay in between. The CDR3 sequence is 14 residues long. The specimen comprised peripheral blood, sampled in the first trimester of pregnancy. The sequence came from a female donor with multiple sclerosis, enrolled in a pregnancy study. The chain uses TRBV11-1 and TRBJ1-1; D is undetermined. DNA of the CDR3: TGTGCCAGCAGCTTAAGGTCGGGGAACACTGAAGCTTTCTTT. Residues: CASSLRSGNTEAFF. The entire variable domain, with the rest obtained from reference TRBV11-1 and TRBJ1-1, is as follows: EAEVAQSPRYKITEKSQAVAFWCDPISGHATLYWYRQILGQGPELLVQFQDESVVDDSQLPKDRFSAERLKGVDSTLKIQPAELGDSAMYLCASSLRSGNTEAFFGQGTRLTVV.